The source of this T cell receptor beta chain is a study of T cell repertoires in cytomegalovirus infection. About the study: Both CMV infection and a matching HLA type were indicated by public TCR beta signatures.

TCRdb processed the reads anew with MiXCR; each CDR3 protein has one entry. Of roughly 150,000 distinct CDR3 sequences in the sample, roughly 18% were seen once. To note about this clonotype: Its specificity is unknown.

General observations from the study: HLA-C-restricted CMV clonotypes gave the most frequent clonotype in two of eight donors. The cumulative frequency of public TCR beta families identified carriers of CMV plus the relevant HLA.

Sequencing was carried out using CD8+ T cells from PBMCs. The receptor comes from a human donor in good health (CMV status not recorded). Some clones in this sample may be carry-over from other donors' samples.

The CDR3 DNA follows: TGTGCCAGCCGGACTAGCGGGATAGAGACCCAGTACTTC. Its translation: CASRTSGIETQYF. The V call is TRBV2, the J call TRBJ2-5; 12 positions agree with TRBD2. The CDR3 extends over 13 amino acids. The trim removed 8 bases at V and 4 bases at J, leaving 2 bases unmatched. The germline CDR1 and CDR2 sequences are SNHLY and FYNNEI.